One and the same sample provided the 3 T cell receptor beta chains below, sequenced in a study of cytomegalovirus exposure and HLA in healthy donors. PCR amplification relied on 60 Vbeta primers (plus 13 Jbeta primers). Some clones are missing from TCRdb's copy, which holds only in-frame ones; the method was immunoSEQ multiplex PCR. The table lists around 150,000 clones, around three quarters of them singletons. The sample was PBMCs. These TCRs come from a woman between 40 and 50 years old in good health and CMV-seronegative.

The chain combines TRBV30 with TRBJ1-1; 7 nucleotides line up with TRBD1. Trimming cost V 3 bases and J 5 bases; bases outside gene matches: 6. The length of the CDR3 is 13 residues. Germline assignment: CDR1 GTSNPN and CDR2 SVGIG (reference sequence). Here the CDR3 reads CAWSHQGGTEAFF. Written as DNA, the CDR3 is TGTGCCTGGAGCCACCAGGGGGGAACTGAAGCTTTCTTT.

J is TRBJ1-5 and V is TRBV7-8, with 7 nucleotides matching TRBD1. Germline values: CDR1 SGHVS, CDR2 FQNEAQ. V trimming: 6 bases; J trimming: 3 bases; junction bases outside the gene matches: 5. CDR3 length: 14 residues. The CDR3 loop is CASSTDRVNQPQHF. CDR3 coding DNA: TGTGCCAGCAGTACCGACAGGGTCAATCAGCCCCAGCATTTT. The full variable domain, rest sourced from reference TRBV7-8 and TRBJ1-5, is GAGVSQSPRYKVAKRGQDVALRCDPISGHVSLFWYQQALGQGPEFLTYFQNEAQLDKSGLPSDRFFAERPEGSVSTLKIQRTQQEDSAVYLCASSTDRVNQPQHFGDGTRLSIL.

The chain employs TRBV27 and TRBJ2-3; a possible D gene is TRBD2 (5 bases). Between the trimmed V and J ends, which lost 6 bases and 2 bases, there was a span of 21 bases. The CDR3 runs 17 residues. CDR1 and CDR2 (germline): MNHEY, SMNVEV (reference sequence). As DNA, the CDR3 is TGTGCCAGCAGCAACGGAGGAGATTTCCGGCTCACAGATACGCAGTATTTT. It translates to CASSNGGDFRLTDTQYF.